The present TCR beta chain was sequenced within a study of T cell responses to AZD1222 COVID-19 vaccine. The study, taken as a whole, reports: Among those given AZD1222, only six were seropositive at baseline. Only after the peak T cell response were repertoires sampled. The donors showed a predominance of white British ancestry and of females, with possible underestimation of clonal diversity.

As concerns this clone: Its antigen is not known.

The table came from immunoSEQ multiplex PCR; TCRdb's copy has only in-frame clones and leaves some out. The sample lists some 92,000 clones; roughly 90% were seen once. Trimming pared 0 bases from V and 7 bases from J, leaving 10 bases between. The CDR3 sequence is 15 residues long. In germline, CDR1 is MNHEY, CDR2 SVGAGI. The sequenced sample was peripheral blood, obtained on day 0 of AZD1222 vaccination. V usage is TRBV6-5 and J usage is TRBJ1-6; possible D gene TRBD1, 5 bases. The sequence was obtained from an adult in good health. The CDR3 region is CASSYSGGENSPLHF. CDR3 DNA sequence: TGTGCCAGCAGTTACTCGGGAGGGGAAAATTCACCCCTCCACTTT.